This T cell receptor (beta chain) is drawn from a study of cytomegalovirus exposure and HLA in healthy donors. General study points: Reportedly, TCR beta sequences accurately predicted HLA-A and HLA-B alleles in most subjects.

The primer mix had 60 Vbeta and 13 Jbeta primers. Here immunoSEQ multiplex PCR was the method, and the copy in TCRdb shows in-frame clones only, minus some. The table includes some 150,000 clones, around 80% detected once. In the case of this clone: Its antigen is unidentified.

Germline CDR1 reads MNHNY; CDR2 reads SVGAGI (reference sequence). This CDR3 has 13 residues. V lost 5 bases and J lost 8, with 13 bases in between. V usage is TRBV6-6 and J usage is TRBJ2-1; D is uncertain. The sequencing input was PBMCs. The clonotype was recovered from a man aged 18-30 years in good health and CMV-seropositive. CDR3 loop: CASSKSGPHEQFF. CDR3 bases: TGTGCCAGCAGTAAGTCTGGGCCTCATGAGCAGTTCTTC.